The entry below gives a single T cell receptor (beta chain) sequence along with its context. Its antigen remains unidentified. Nothing much larger sits one base from this clone, and base qualities are not available. This sample is drawn from a study of T cell repertoires in cytomegalovirus infection (dated by TCRdb to the late 2010s). For context, the study as a whole: Donor HLA type was relevant to the analysis, as public TCR beta signatures indicated carriage of CMV infection together with the matching HLA type. Paper-wide results and their limitations: In both this cohort and an independent roughly 330-donor cohort, the cumulative frequency of public TCR beta family members distinguished carriers of CMV infection plus the relevant HLA type. In the ex vivo response, HLA-C-restricted CMV-specific TCR beta clonotypes were dominant, and in two of eight donors the single most frequent clonotype came from this HLA-C-restricted group.

The sample was run on an Illumina HiSeq 1500. TCRdb reran the public reads through fastp at Q25 and MiXCR, keeping productive beta chains. CDR3 protein duplicates are merged, each entry listing the most common genes and DNA. The sample table records some 680,000 distinct CDR3 sequences; 35% to 45% of these occur just once. Under 3.5% of the sample belongs to the ten largest clones. V and J are truncated by 6 bases and 2 bases respectively, leaving an intervening sequence of 11 bases. The germline V gene yields MDHEN for CDR1 and SYDVKM for CDR2. The CDR3 starts with the cysteine, ends with the phenylalanine, and has 13 residues. Of the read, only the CDR3 DNA is kept; its 39 bases are in frame from base 1.

The chain is assembled from TRBV28 and TRBJ2-7; the D gene is tentatively TRBD1 or TRBD2, each matching 5 bases. Input material: PBMCs. This TCR came from a human donor in good health (CMV status not recorded). Some clones in this sample may be carry-over from other donors' samples. The CDR3 in this case is CASSPGDPYEQYF. The DNA sequence is given as TGTGCCAGCAGCCCCGGGGACCCCTACGAGCAGTACTTC.